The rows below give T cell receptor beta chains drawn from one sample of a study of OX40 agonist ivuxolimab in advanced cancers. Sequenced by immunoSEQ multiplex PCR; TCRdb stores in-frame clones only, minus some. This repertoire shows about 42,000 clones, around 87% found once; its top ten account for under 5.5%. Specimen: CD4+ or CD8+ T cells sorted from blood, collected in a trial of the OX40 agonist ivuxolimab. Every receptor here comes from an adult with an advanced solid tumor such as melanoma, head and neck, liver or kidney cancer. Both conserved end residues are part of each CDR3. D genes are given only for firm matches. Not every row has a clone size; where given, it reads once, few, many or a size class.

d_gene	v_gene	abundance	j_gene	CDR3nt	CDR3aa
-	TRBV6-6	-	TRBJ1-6	TGTGCCAGCAGTGTCGCTAGGGCTGATTCACCCCTCCACTTT	CASSVARADSPLHF
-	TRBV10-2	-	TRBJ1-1	TGCGCCAGCAGTCGACAGAGGAACACTGAAGCTTTCTTT	CASSRQRNTEAFF
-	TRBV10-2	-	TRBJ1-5	TGCGCCAGCAGTGAGTCAGGTGGACGACGTCAGCCCCAGCATTTT	CASSESGGRRQPQHF
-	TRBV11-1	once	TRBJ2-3	TGTGCCAGCAGCTTCGGGGGGCCCGTGAGCACAGATACGCAGTATTTT	CASSFGGPVSTDTQYF
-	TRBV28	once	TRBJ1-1	TGTGCCACTTATCTACAGGGAGCTGAAGCTTTCTTT	CATYLQGAEAFF
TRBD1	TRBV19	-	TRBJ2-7	TGTGCCAGTAAGTTCACAGGGGGCACGTACGAGCAGTACTTC	CASKFTGGTYEQYF
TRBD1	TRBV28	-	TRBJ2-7	TGTGCCACCAGGGGGACAGCCGTCCGGGAGCAGTACTTC	CATRGTAVREQYF
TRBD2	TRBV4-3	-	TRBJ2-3	TGCGCCAGCAGCCAAGATAGTAGCGGGGGGGCAGTAGATACGCAGTATTTT	CASSQDSSGGAVDTQYF
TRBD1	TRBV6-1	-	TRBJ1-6	TGTGCCAGCAGTGAAGGAGGGACAGGGTATTATCCCCTCCACTTT	CASSEGGTGYYPLHF
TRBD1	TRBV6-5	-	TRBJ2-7	TGTGCCAGCCAGGGGGCAGAGCTCTACGAGCAGTACTTC	CASQGAELYEQYF
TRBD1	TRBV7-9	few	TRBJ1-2	TGTGCCAGCAGCTTTGGACAGGGGGCGCAGAATGGCTACACCTTC	CASSFGQGAQNGYTF
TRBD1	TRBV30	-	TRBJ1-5	TGTGCCTGGAGGGACAGGGGGCGCAATCAGCCCCAGCATTTT	CAWRDRGRNQPQHF
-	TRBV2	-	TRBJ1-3	TGTGCCAGCAGTGTATTAAGGGTCTCTGGAAACACCATATATTTT	CASSVLRVSGNTIYF
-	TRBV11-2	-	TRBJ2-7	TGTGCCAGCAGCTTAGAAGGGACACATGGACCCTACGAGCAGTACTTC	CASSLEGTHGPYEQYF
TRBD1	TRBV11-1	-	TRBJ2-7	TGTGCCAGCAGCCGTGACAGGGATGAGCAGTACTTC	CASSRDRDEQYF
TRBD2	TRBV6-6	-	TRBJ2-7	TGTGCCAGCAGTTACCCCGGGGGGAAAACCTACGAGCAGTACTTC	CASSYPGGKTYEQYF
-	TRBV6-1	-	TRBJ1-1	TGTGCCAGCAGTGCGGAGAACACTGAAGCTTTCTTT	CASSAENTEAFF
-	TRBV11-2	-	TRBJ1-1	TGTGCCAGCACCGCCGTTGGACGGTACACTGAAGCTTTCTTT	CASTAVGRYTEAFF
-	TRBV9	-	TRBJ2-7	TGTGCCAGCAGCGTAGCAGGTCTAGGCTACGAGCAGTACTTC	CASSVAGLGYEQYF
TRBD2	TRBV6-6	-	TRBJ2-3	TGTGCCAGCGAACTAGCGGGGGGCATAGATACGCAGTATTTT	CASELAGGIDTQYF
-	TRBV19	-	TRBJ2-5	TGTGCCAGTAGTACAAAATACCCGGCAGAGACCCAGTACTTC	CASSTKYPAETQYF
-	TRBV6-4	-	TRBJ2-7	TGTGCCAGCAGTTCCCGGTTCAGGTACTCCTACGAGCAGTACTTC	CASSSRFRYSYEQYF
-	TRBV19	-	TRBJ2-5	TGTGCCAGTAGTATCGCACGATTGGAGACCCAGTACTTC	CASSIARLETQYF
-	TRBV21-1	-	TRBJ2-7	TGTGCCAGCACCATTAATGGACCGCGCCTTACCTACGAGCAGTACTTC	CASTINGPRLTYEQYF
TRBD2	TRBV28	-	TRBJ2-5	TGTGCCAGCAGTTCAAGGGCCCTAGCGGAAGAGACCCAGTACTTC	CASSSRALAEETQYF
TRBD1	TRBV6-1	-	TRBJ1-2	TGTGCCAGCAGCAGACTTACAGGGGCTTCTCGGGGCTACACCTTC	CASSRLTGASRGYTF
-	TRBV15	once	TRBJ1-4	TGTGCCACCAGCAGACTCAGGGGTTCTAATGAAAAACTGTTTTTT	CATSRLRGSNEKLFF
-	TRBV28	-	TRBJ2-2	TGTGCCAGCAGCCGCACGCGCCAGAACACCGGGGAGCTGTTTTTT	CASSRTRQNTGELFF
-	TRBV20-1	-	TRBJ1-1	TGCAGTGCTTGGACCCTTGAAGCTTTCTTT	CSAWTLEAFF
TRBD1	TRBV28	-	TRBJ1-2	TGTGCCAGCTCCGGGACAGGGACGGGAGCTTATGGCTACACCTTC	CASSGTGTGAYGYTF
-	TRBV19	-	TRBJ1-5	TGTGCCAGCACAGCAACTCTTGGGACAATTCAGCCCCAGCATTTT	CASTATLGTIQPQHF
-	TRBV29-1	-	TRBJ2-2	TGCAGCGTTGGTGGACGGCCGACCGGGGAGCTGTTTTTT	CSVGGRPTGELFF
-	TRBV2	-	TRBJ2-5	TGTGCCAGCAGTGCGCCGCGGGCAAGTGGGTGGGAGACCCAGTACTTC	CASSAPRASGWETQYF